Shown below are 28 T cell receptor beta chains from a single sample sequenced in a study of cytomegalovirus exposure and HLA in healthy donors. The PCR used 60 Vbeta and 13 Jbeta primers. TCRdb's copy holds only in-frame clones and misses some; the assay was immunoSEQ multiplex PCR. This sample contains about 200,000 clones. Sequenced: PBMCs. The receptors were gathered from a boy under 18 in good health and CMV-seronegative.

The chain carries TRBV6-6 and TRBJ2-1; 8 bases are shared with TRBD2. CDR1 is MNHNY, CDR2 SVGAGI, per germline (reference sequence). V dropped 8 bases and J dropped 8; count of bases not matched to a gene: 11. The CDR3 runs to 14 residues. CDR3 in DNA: TGTGCCAGCTTGCCCGGGGGGGCGAGGCATGAGCAGTTCTTC. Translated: CASLPGGARHEQFF.

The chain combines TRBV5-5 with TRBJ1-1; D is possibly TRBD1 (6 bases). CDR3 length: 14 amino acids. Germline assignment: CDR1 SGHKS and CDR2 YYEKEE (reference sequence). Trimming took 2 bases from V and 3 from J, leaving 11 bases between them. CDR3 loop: CASSFAGVDTEAFF. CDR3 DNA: TGTGCCAGCAGCTTTGCAGGGGTGGACACTGAAGCTTTCTTT.

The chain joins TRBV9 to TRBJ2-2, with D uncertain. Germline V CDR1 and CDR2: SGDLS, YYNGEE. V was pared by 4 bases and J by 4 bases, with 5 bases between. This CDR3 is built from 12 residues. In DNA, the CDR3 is TGTGCCAGCAGCCCCAGCACCGGGGAGCTGTTTTTT. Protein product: CASSPSTGELFF.

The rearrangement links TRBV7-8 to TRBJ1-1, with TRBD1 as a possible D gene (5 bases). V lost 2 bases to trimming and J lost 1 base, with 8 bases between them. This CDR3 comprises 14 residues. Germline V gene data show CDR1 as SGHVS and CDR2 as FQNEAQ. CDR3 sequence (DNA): TGTGCCAGCAGCTTATGGGGCAGGAACACTGAAGCTTTCTTT. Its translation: CASSLWGRNTEAFF.

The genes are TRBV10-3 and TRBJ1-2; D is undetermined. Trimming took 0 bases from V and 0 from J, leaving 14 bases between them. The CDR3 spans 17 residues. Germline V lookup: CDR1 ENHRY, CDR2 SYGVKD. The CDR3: CAISESHRLKANYGYTF. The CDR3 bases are TGTGCCATCAGTGAGTCACACAGATTGAAAGCTAACTATGGCTACACCTTC.

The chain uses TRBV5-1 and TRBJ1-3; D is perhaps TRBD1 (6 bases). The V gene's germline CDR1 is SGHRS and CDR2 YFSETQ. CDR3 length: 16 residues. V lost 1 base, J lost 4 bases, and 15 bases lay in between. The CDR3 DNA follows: TGCGCCAGCAGCTTGCCGCAGGGGAGTTCCGGAAACACCATATATTTT. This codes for CASSLPQGSSGNTIYF.

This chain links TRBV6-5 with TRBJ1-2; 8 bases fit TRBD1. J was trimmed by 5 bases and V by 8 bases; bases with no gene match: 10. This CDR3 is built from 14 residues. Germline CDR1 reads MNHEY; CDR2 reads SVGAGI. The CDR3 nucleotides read TGTGCCAGCGGGAAATACAGGGGGGAATATGGCTACACCTTC. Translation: CASGKYRGEYGYTF.

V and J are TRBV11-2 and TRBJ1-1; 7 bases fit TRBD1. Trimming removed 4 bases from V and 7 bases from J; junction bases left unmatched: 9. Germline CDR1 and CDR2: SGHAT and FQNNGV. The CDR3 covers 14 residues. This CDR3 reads CASSYRSGQFEAFF. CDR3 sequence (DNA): TGTGCCAGCAGCTACCGGTCGGGACAGTTTGAAGCTTTCTTT.

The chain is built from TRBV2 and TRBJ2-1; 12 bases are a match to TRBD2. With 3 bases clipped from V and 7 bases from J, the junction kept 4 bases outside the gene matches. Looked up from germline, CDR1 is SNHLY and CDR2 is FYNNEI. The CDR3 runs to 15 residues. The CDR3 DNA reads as TGTGCCAGCAGTGAGTTTGGGACTAGCGGGAATGAGCAGTTCTTC. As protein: CASSEFGTSGNEQFF.

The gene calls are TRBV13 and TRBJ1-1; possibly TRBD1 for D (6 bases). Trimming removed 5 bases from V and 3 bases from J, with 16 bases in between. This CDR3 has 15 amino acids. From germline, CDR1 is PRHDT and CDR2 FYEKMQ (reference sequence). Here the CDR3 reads CASSTHRGAHTEAFF. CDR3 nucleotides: TGTGCCAGCAGCACCCACCGGGGGGCCCACACTGAAGCTTTCTTT.

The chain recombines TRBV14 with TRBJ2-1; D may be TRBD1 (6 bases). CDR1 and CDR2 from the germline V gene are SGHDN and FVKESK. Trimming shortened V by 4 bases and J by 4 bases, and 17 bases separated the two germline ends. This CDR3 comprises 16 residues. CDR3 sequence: CASSRSLTGFYNEQFF. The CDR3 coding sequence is TGTGCCAGCAGCCGGTCCCTGACAGGTTTTTACAATGAGCAGTTCTTC.

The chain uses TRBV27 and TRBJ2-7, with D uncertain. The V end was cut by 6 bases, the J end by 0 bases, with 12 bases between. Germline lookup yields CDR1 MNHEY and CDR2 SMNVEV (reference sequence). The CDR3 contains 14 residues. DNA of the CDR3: TGTGCCAGCAGCCGTATAGCACCCTCCTACGAGCAGTACTTC. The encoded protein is CASSRIAPSYEQYF.

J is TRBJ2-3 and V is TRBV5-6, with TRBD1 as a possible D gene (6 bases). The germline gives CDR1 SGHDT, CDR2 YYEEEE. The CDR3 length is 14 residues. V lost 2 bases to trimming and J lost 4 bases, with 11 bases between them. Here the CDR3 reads CASSLTPGADTQYF. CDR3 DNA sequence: TGTGCCAGCAGCTTAACCCCAGGGGCAGATACGCAGTATTTT.

CDR3 region: CASSHDGRGIYEQYF. CDR3 DNA: TGTGCCAGCAGCCATGACGGGAGGGGAATCTACGAGCAGTACTTC. This chain uses TRBV5-6 with TRBJ2-7, with 8 bases lining up with TRBD2. The ends lost 4 bases at V and 3 bases at J; junction bases unmatched: 9. The CDR3 is made up of 15 amino acids. Germline V gene data show CDR1 as SGHDT and CDR2 as YYEEEE.

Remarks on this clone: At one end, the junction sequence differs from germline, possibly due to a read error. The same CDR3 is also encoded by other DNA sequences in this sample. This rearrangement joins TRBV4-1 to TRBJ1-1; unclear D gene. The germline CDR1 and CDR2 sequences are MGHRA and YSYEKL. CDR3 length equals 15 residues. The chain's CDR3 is CASSRRAVEGTEAFF. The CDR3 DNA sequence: TGCGCCAGCAGCCGCCGCGCTGTCGAGGGAACTGAAGCCTTCTTT.

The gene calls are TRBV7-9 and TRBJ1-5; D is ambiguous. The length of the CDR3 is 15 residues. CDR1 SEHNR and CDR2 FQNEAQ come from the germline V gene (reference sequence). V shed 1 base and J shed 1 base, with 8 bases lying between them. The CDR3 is CASSLDGGSNQPQHF. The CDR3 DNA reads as TGTGCCAGCAGCTTAGATGGCGGGAGCAATCAGCCCCAGCATTTT.

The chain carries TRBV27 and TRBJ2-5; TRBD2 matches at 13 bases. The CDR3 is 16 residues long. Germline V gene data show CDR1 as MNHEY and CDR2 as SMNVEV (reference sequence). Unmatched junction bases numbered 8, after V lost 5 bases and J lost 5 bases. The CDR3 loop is CASSPILAGGPETQYF. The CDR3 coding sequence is TGTGCCAGCAGTCCCATACTAGCGGGGGGGCCGGAGACCCAGTACTTC.

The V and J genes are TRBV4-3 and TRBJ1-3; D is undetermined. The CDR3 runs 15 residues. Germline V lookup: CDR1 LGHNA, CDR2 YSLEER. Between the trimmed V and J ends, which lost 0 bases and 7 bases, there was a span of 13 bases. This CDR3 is CASSQDPGFRNTIYF. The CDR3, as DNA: TGCGCCAGCAGCCAAGACCCCGGGTTTCGCAACACCATATATTTT.

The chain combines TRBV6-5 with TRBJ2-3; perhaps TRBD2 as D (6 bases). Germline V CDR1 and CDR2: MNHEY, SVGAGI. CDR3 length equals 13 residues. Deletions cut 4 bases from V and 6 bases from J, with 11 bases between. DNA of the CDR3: TGTGCCAGCAGTTCCGGGACTCCGGATACGCAGTATTTT. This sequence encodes CASSSGTPDTQYF.

CDR3 sequence (DNA): TGTGCCTGGAGTGCAGGTGGGGTCGGGGGTTACGAGCAGTACTTC. Its protein product is CAWSAGGVGGYEQYF. V usage is TRBV30 and J usage is TRBJ2-7; tentatively, D is TRBD2 (6 bases). Deletions cut 1 base from V and 4 bases from J, with 17 bases between. CDR1 and CDR2 (germline): GTSNPN, SVGIG (reference sequence). The CDR3 extends over 15 amino acids.

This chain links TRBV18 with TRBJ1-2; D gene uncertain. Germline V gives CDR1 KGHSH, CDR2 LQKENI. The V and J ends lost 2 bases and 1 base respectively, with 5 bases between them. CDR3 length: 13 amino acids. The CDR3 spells CASSPSGNYGYTF. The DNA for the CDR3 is TGTGCCAGCTCACCATCGGGTAACTATGGCTACACCTTC. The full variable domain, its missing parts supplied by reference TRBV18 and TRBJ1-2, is NAGVMQNPRHLVRRRGQEARLRCSPMKGHSHVYWYRQLPEEGLKFMVYLQKENIIDESGMPKERFSAEFPKEGPSILRIQQVVRGDSAAYFCASSPSGNYGYTFGSGTRLTVV.

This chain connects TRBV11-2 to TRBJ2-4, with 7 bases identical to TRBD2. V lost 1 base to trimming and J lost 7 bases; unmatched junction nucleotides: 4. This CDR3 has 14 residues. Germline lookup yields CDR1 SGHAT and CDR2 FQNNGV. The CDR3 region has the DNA TGTGCCAGCAGCTTAGGGGGTAGCGGGAACATTCAGTACTTC. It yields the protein CASSLGGSGNIQYF.

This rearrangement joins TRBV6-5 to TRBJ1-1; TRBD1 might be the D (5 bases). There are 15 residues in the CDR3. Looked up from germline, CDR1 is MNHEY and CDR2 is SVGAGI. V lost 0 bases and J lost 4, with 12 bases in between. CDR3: CASSYSVGGGTEAFF. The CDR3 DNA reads TGTGCCAGCAGTTACTCCGTTGGGGGGGGCACTGAAGCTTTCTTT.

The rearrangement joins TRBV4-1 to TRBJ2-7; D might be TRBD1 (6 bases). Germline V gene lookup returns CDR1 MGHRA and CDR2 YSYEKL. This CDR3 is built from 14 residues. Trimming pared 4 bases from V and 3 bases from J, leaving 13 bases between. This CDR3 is CASSLGHDDYEQYF. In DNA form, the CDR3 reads TGCGCCAGCAGCCTGGGACATGACGACTACGAGCAGTACTTC.

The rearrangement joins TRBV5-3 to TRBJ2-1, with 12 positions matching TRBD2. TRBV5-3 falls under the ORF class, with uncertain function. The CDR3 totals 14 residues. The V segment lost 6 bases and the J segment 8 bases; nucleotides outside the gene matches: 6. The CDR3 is CARKASGGADEQFF. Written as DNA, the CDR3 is TGTGCCAGAAAAGCTAGCGGGGGGGCCGATGAGCAGTTCTTC.

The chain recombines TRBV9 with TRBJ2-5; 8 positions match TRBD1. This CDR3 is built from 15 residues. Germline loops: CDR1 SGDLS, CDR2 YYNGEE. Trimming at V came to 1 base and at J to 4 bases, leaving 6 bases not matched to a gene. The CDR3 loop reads CASSVSRTGRETQYF. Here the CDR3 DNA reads TGTGCCAGCAGCGTATCGCGGACAGGGCGAGAGACCCAGTACTTC.

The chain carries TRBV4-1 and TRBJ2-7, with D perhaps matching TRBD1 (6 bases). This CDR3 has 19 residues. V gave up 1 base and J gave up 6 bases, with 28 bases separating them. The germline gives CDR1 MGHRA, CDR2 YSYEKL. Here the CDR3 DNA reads TGCGCCAGCAGCCAAGTAGAGGCCGGAGCAGGGGTAGTGGGGCGCGAGCAGTACTTC. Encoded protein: CASSQVEAGAGVVGREQYF.

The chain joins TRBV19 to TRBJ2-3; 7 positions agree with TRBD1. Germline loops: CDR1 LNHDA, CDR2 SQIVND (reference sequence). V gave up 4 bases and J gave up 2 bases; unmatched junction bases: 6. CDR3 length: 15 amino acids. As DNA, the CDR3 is TGTGCCAGTAGTAAAGGACAGGCCTTCACAGATACGCAGTATTTT. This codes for CASSKGQAFTDTQYF.